The T cell receptor (beta chain) described here comes from a study of vaccination effects on CD4 cells after COVID-19. Comments on this clone: Its antigen remains unidentified.

Overall study findings and caveats: Healthy vaccine recipients' vaccine-induced clones were almost all SARS-CoV-2 mono-reactive. Long after vaccination, the clones induced by infection and by vaccine shrank markedly in size.

Before any sequencing was done, the ViraFEST assay used viral peptide pools to expand antigen-specific CD4+ T cells. With more than 9 days of culture completed, CD4+ T cells were isolated. Among the vaccine recipients, none had a prior SARS-CoV-2 infection, and nucleocapsid antibodies were negative. Half-medium exchanges with IL-2 medium took place on days 3 and 7. The method was immunoSEQ multiplex PCR; TCRdb's version includes in-frame clones alone and lacks a portion of them. The table has about 61,000 clones, 80% to 90% seen once; the top ten hold roughly 2.7%. CDR3 length: 13 residues. Germline loops: CDR1 MNHEY, CDR2 SVGAGI. J lost 6 bases, V lost 4 bases, and 0 bases had no gene match.

This material consisted of CD4+ T cells from PBMCs cultured with HCoV-229E spike peptides, taken before COVID-19 vaccination. V and J are TRBV6-5 and TRBJ1-6; 7 nucleotides line up with TRBD1. The sequence derives from a human donor who received a COVID-19 vaccine. CDR3 DNA sequence: TGTGCCAGCAGTTGGGACAGTAATTCACCCCTCCACTTT. Translation: CASSWDSNSPLHF.